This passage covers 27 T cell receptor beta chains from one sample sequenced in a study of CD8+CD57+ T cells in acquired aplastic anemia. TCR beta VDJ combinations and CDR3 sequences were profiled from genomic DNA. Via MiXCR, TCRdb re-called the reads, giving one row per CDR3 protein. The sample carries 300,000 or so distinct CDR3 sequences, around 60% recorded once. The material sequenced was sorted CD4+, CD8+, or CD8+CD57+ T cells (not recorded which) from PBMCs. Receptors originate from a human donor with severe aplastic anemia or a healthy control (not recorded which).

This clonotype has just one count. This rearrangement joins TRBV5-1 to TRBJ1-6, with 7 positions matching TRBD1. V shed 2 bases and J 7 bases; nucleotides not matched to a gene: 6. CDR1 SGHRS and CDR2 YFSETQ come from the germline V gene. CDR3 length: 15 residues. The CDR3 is CASSFGTVYNSPLHF. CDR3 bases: TGCGCCAGCAGCTTTGGGACAGTCTACAATTCACCCCTCCACTTT.

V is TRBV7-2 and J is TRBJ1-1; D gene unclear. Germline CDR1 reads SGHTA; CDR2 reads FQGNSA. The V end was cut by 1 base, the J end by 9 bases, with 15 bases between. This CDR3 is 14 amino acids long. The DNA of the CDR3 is TGTGCCAGCAGCTTAGTGCGGGTAGAGGAGAAAGCTTTCTTT. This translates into CASSLVRVEEKAFF. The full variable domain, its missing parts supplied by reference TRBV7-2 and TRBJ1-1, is GAGVSQSPSNKVTEKGKDVELRCDPISGHTALYWYRQSLGQGLEFLIYFQGNSAPDKSGLPSDRFSAERTGGSVSTLTIQRTQQEDSAVYLCASSLVRVEEKAFFGQGTRLTVV.

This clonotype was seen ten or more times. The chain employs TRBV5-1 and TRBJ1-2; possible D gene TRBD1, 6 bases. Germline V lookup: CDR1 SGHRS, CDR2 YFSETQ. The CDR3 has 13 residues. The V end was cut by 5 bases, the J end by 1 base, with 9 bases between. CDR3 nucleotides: TGCGCCAGCAGACGGGACAATAACTATGGCTACACCTTC. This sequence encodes CASRRDNNYGYTF.

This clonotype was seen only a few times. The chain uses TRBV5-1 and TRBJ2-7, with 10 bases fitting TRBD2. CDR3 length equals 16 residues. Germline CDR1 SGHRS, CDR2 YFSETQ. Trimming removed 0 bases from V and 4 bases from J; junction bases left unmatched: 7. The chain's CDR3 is CASSLEAAGGQYEQYF. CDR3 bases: TGCGCCAGCAGCTTGGAAGCAGCGGGGGGGCAGTACGAGCAGTACTTC. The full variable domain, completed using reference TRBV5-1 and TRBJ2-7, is KAGVTQTPRYLIKTRGQQVTLSCSPISGHRSVSWYQQTPGQGLQFLFEYFSETQRNKGNFPGRFSGRQFSNSRSEMNVSTLELGDSALYLCASSLEAAGGQYEQYFGPGTRLTVT.

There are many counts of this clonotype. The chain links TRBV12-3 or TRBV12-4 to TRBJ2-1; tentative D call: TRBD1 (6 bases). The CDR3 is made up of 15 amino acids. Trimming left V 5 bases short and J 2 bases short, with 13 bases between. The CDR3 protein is CASSPGTKTYNEQFF. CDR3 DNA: TGTGCCAGCAGTCCCGGGACAAAAACCTACAATGAGCAGTTCTTC.

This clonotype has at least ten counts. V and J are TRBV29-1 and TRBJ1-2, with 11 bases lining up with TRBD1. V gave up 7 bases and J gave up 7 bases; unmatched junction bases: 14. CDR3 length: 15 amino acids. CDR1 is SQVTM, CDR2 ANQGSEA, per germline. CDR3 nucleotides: TGCAGCGCCGAGGAAACCGGGACAGGGGGTGGTGGCTACACCTTC. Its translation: CSAEETGTGGGGYTF.

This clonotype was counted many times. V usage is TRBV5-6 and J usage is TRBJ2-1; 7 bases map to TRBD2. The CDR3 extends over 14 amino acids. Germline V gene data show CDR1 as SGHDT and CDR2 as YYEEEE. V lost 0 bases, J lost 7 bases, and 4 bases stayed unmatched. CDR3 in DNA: TGTGCCAGCAGCTTGGTTGGCGGGGGAAATGAGCAGTTCTTC. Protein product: CASSLVGGGNEQFF.

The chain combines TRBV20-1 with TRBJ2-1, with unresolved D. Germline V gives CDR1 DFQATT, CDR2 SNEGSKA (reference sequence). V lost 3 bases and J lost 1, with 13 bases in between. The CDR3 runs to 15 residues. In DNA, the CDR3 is TGCAGTGCTAGTTTAGGCGCGGCGTCCTACAATGAGCAGTTCTTC. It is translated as CSASLGAASYNEQFF.

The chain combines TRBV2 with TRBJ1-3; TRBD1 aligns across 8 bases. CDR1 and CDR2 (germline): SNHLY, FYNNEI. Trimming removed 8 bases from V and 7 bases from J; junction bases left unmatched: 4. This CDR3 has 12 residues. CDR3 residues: CASWTGSNTIYF. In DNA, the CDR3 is TGTGCCAGCTGGACAGGGAGTAACACCATATATTTT.

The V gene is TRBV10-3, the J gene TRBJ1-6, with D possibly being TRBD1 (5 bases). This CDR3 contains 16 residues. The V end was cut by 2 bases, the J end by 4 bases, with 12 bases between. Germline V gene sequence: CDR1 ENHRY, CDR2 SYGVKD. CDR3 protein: CAISEHRDGYNSPLHF. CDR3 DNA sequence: TGTGCCATCAGTGAGCACCGGGACGGTTATAATTCACCCCTCCACTTT.

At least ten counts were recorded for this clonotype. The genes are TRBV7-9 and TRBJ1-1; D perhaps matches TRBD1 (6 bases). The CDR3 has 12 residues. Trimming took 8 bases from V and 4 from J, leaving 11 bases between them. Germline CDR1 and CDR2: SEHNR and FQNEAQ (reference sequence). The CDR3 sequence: CASLKDSTEAFF. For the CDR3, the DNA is TGTGCCAGCCTCAAGGACAGCACTGAAGCTTTCTTT.

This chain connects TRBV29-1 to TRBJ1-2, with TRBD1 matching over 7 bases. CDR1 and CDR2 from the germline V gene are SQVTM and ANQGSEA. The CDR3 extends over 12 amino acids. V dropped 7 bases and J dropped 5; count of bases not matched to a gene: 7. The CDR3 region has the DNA TGCAGCGATGGGGGACAGCAATATGGCTACACCTTC. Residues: CSDGGQQYGYTF. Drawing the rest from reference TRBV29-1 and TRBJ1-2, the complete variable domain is SAVISQKPSRDICQRGTSLTIQCQVDSQVTMMFWYRQQPGQSLTLIATANQGSEATYESGFVIDKFPISRPNLTFSTLTVSNMSPEDSSIYLCSDGGQQYGYTFGSGTRLTVV.

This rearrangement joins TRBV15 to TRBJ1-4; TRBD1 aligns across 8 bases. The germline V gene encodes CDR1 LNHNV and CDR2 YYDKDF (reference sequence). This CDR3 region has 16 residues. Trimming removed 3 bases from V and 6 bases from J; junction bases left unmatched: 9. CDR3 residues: CATSRTPGTGDEKLFF. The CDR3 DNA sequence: TGTGCCACCAGCAGGACTCCGGGGACAGGAGATGAAAAACTGTTTTTT. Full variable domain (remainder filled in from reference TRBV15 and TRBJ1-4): DAMVIQNPRYQVTQFGKPVTLSCSQTLNHNVMYWYQQKSSQAPKLLFHYYDKDFNNEADTPDNFQSRRPNTSFCFLDIRSPGLGDTAMYLCATSRTPGTGDEKLFFGSGTQLSVL.

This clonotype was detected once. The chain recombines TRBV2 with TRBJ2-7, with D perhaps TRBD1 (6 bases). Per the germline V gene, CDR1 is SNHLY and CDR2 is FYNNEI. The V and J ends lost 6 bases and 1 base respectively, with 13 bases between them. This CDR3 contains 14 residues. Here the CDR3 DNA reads TGTGCCAGCAGGCCCACCGGGACATCCTACGAGCAGTACTTC. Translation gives CASRPTGTSYEQYF.

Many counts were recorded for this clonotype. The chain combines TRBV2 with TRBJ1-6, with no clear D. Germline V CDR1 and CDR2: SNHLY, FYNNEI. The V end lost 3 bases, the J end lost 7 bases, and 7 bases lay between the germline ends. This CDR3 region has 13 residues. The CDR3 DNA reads TGTGCCAGCAGTGATTGGAGGAATTCACCCCTCCACTTT. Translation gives CASSDWRNSPLHF.

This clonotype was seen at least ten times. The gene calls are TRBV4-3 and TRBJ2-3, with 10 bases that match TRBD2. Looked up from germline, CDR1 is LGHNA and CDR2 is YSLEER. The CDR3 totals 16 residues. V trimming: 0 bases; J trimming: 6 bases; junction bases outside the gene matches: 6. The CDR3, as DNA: TGCGCCAGCAGCCAAGATCCCCCACTAGCGGGGGATACGCAGTATTTT. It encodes CASSQDPPLAGDTQYF.

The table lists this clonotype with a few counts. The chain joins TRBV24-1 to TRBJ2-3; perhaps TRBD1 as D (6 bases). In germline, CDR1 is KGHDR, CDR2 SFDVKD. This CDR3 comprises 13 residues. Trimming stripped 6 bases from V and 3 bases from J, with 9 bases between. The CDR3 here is CATSTTGTDTQYF. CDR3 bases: TGTGCCACCAGTACTACAGGGACAGATACGCAGTATTTT.

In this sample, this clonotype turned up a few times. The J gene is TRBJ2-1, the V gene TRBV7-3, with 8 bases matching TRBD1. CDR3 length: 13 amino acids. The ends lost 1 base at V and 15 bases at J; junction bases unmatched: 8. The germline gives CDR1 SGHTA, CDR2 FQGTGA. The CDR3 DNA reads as TGTGCCAGCAGCTTAATTGTGACAGGGGAACTGTTCTTC. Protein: CASSLIVTGELFF.

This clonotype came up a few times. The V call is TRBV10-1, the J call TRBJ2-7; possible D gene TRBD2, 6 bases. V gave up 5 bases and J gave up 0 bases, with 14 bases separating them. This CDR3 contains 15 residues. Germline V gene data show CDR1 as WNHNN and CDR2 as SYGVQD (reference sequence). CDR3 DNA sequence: TGCGCCAGCAGTTCTGTAGCGGACCTCTCCTACGAGCAGTACTTC. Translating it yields CASSSVADLSYEQYF.

CDR3 region: CSAKKGGAADTQYF. The CDR3 DNA sequence: TGCAGTGCTAAGAAAGGGGGGGCGGCAGATACGCAGTATTTT. The V call is TRBV20-1, the J call TRBJ2-3, with a tentative D call TRBD2 (7 bases). V lost 4 bases, J lost 4 bases, and 15 bases lay in between. Germline V gene lookup returns CDR1 DFQATT and CDR2 SNEGSKA (reference sequence). The CDR3 sequence is 14 residues long.

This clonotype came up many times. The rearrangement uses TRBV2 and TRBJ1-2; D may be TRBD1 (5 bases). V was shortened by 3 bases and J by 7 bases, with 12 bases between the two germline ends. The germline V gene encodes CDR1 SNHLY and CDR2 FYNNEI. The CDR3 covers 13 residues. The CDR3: CASSDGGLGGYTF. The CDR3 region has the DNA TGTGCCAGCAGTGATGGGGGGTTGGGTGGCTACACCTTC.

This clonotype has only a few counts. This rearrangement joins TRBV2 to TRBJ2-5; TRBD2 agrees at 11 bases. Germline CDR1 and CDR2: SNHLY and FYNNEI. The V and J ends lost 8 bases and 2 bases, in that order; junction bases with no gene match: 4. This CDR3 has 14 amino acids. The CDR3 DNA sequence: TGTGCCAGCTACAGACTAGCGGGACAAGAGACCCAGTACTTC. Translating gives CASYRLAGQETQYF.

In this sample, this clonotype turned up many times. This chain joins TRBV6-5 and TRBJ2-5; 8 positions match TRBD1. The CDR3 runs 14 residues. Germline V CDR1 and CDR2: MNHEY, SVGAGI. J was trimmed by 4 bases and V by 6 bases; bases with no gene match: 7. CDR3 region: CASSRQGMGETQYF. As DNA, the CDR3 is TGTGCCAGCAGCCGACAGGGGATGGGAGAGACCCAGTACTTC.

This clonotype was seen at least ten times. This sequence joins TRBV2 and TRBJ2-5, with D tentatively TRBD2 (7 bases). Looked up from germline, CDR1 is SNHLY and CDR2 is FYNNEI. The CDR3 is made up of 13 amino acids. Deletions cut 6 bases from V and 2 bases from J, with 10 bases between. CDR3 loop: CASRGGAQETQYF. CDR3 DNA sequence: TGTGCCAGCAGGGGGGGGGCTCAAGAGACCCAGTACTTC.

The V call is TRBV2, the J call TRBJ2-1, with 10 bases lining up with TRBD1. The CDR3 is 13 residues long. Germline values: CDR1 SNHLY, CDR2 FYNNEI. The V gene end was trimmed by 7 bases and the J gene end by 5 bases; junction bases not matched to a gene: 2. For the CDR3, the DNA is TGTGCCAGCAAGGGACAGGGGAACAATGAGCAGTTCTTC. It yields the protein CASKGQGNNEQFF.

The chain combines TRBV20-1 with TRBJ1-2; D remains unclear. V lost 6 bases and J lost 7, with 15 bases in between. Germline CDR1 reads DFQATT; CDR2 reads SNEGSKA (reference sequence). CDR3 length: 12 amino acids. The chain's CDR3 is CSAPFFFGGYTF. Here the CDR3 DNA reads TGCAGTGCCCCGTTTTTTTTCGGTGGCTACACCTTC.

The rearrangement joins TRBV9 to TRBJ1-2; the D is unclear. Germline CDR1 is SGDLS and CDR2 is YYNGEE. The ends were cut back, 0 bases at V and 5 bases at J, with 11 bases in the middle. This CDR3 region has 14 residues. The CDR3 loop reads CASSVGDPGYGYTF. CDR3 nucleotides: TGTGCCAGCAGCGTAGGCGATCCCGGGTATGGCTACACCTTC.